This section outlines one T cell receptor (beta chain) sequence together with its context. This record belongs to a study of blood T cell repertoires in COVID-19. Germline CDR1 is SGHRS and CDR2 is YFSETQ. The germline V and J ends were trimmed by 1 base and 6 bases, with 20 bases remaining between them. This CDR3 contains 16 residues. The data were produced by immunoSEQ multiplex PCR, yet TCRdb's version contains in-frame clones alone and is incomplete. The sample has about 50,000 clones; around 79% are singletons. The rearrangement joins TRBV5-1 to TRBJ2-7; D might be TRBD1 (6 bases). The clonotype comes from a man in his 70s with acute or convalescent COVID-19. Sequenced sample: peripheral blood. CDR3 coding DNA: TGCGCCAGCAGCTTGCGTTCGCAGGGGCCCCGTGGCGAGCAGTACTTC. As protein: CASSLRSQGPRGEQYF.